This T cell receptor beta chain was sequenced in a study of blood T cell repertoires in COVID-19. Across the study: PBMCs, B-cell-depleted T cells, or T cells were the source of the cDNA or gDNA that made up the material.

This CDR3 has 12 residues. Germline V gene data show CDR1 as LNHNV and CDR2 as YYDKDF (reference sequence). Trimming shortened V by 5 bases and J by 0 bases, and 4 bases separated the two germline ends. Some clones are missing from TCRdb's copy, which holds only in-frame ones; the method was immunoSEQ multiplex PCR. The data hold 90,000 or so clones, with less than 90% observed a single time. Sequencing was done on a sample of peripheral blood. The receptor's source is a man aged 55 to 69 with acute or convalescent COVID-19. This chain uses TRBV15 with TRBJ2-5, with unresolved D. As DNA, the CDR3 is TGTGCCACCAGCTTATACCAAGAGACCCAGTACTTC. This sequence encodes CATSLYQETQYF.